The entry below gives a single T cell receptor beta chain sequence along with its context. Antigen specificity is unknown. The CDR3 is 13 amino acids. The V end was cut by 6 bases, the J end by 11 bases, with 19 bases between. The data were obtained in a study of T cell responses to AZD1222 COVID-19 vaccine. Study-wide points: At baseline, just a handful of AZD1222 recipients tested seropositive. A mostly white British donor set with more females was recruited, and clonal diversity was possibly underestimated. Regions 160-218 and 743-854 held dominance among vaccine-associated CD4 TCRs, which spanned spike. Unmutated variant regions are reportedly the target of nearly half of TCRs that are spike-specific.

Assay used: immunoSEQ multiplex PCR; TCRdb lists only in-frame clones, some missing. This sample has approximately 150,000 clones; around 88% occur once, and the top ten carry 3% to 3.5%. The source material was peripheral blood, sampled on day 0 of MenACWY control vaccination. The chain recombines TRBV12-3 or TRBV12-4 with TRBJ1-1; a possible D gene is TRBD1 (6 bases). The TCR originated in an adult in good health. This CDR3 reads CASRPTGPPRAFF. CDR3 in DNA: TGTGCCAGCAGGCCGACAGGACCCCCAAGGGCTTTCTTT.